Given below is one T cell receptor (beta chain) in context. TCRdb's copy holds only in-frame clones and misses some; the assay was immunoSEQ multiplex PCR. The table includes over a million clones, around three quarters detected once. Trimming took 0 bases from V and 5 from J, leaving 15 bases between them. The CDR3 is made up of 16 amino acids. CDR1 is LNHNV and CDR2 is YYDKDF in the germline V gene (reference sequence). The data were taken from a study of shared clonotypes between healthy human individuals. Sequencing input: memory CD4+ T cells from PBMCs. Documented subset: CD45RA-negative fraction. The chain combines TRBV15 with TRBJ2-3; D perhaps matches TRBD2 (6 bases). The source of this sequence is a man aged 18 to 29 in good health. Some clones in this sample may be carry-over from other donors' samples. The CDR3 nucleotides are TGTGCCACCAGCAGAGATAATGCGGGAAGGGTAGATACGCAGTATTTT. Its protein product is CATSRDNAGRVDTQYF.